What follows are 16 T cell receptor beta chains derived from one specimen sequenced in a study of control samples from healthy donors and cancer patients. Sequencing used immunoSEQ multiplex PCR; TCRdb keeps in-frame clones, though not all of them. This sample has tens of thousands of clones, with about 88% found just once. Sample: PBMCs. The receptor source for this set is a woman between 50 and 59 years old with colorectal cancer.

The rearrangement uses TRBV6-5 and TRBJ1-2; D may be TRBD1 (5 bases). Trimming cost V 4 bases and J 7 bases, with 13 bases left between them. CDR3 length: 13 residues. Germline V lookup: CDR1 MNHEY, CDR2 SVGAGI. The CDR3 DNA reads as TGTGCCAGCAGTTCCAGAGGTGGGGGTGGCTACACCTTC. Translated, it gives CASSSRGGGGYTF.

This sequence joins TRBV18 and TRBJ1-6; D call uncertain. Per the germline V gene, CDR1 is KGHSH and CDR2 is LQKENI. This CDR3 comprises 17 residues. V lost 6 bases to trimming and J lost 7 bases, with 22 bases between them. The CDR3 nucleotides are TGTGCCAGCTCTCCTTACGTATTGTCAGCTGGCAATTCACCCCTCCACTTT. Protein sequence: CASSPYVLSAGNSPLHF.

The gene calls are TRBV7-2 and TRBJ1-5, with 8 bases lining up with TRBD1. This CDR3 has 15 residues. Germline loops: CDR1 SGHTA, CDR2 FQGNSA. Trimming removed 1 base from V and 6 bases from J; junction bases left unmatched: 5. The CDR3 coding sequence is TGTGCCAGCAGCTTAGGTTCAGGGGGCGGTCAGCCCCAGCATTTT. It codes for CASSLGSGGGQPQHF.

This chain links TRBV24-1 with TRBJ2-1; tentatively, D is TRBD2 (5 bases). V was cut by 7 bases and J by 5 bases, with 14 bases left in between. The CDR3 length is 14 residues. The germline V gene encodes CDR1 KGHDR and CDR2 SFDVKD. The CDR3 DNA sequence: TGTGCCACCAGGAAGTCAGGAGGAAACAATGAGCAGTTCTTC. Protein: CATRKSGGNNEQFF.

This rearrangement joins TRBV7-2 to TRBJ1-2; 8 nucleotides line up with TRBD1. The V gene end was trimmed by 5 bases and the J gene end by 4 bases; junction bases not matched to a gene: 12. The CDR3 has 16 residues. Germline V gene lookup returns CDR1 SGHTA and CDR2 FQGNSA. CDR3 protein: CASSPNRAGGGYGYTF. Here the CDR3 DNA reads TGTGCCAGCAGCCCCAACCGGGCAGGGGGCGGCTATGGCTACACCTTC.

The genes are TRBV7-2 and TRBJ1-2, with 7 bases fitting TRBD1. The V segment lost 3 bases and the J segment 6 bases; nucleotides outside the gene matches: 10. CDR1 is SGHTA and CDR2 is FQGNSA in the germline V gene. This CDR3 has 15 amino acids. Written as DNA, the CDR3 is TGTGCCAGCAGCTTCACAGGGGCGCAGGGGCATGGCTACACCTTC. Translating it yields CASSFTGAQGHGYTF.

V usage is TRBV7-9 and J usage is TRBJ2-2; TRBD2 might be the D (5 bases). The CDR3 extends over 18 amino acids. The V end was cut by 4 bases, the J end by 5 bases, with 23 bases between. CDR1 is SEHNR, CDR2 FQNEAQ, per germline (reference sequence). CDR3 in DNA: TGTGCCAGCAGCTCCACGGGGAGTGGACTGATCGCTACCGGGGAGCTGTTTTTT. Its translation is CASSSTGSGLIATGELFF. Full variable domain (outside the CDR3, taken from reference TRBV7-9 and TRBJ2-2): DTGVSQNPRHKITKRGQNVTFRCDPISEHNRLYWYRQTLGQGPEFLTYFQNEAQLEKSRLLSDRFSAERPKGSFSTLEIQRTEQGDSAMYLCASSSTGSGLIATGELFFGEGSRLTVL.

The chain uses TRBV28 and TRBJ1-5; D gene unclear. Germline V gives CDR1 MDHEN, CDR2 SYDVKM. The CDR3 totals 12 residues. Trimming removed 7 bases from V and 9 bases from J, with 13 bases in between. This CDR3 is CASTFSGGPQHF. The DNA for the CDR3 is TGTGCCAGCACCTTCTCGGGAGGGCCCCAGCATTTT.

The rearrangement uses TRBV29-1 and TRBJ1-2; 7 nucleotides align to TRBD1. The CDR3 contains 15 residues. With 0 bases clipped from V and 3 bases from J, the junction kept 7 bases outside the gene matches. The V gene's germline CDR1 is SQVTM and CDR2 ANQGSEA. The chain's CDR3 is CSVEDPDRSYYGYTF. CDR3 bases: TGCAGCGTTGAAGACCCGGACAGGTCCTACTATGGCTACACCTTC.

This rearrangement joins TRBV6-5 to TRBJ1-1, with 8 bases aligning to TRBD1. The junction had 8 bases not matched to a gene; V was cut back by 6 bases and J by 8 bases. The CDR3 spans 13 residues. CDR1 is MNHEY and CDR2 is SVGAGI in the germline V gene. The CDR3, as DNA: TGTGCCAGCAGATCGACAGGGGAGGGGGAAGCTTTCTTT. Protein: CASRSTGEGEAFF.

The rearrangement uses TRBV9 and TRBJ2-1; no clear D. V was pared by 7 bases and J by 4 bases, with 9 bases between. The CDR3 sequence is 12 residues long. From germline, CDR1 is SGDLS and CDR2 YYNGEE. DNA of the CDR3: TGTGCCAGCGCTATTCGGTACAATGAGCAGTTCTTC. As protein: CASAIRYNEQFF.

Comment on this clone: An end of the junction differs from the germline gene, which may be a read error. The CDR3 sequence is CASIERRANYGYTF. CDR3 coding DNA: TGTGCCAGCATTGAACGGAGAGCTAACTATGGCTACACCTTC. The chain joins TRBV2 to TRBJ1-2; D remains unclear. The CDR3 spans 14 residues. Germline V gene lookup returns CDR1 SNHLY and CDR2 FYNNEI. The whole variable domain, filled in from reference TRBV2 and TRBJ1-2, reads EPEVTQTPSHQVTQMGQEVILRCVPISNHLYFYWYRQILGQKVEFLVSFYNNEISEKSEIFDDQFSVERPDGSNFTLKIRSTKLEDSAMYFCASIERRANYGYTFGSGTRLTVV.

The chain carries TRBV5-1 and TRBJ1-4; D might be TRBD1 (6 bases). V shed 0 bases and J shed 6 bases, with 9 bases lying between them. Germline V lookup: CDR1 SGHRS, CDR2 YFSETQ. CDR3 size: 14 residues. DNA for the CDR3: TGCGCCAGCAGCTTGGAACAGGGAGATGAAAAACTGTTTTTT. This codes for CASSLEQGDEKLFF.

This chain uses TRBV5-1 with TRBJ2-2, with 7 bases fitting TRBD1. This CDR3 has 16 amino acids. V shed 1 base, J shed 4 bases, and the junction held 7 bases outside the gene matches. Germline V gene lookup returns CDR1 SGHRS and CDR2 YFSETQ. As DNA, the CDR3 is TGCGCCAGCAGCTTGCGACAGGGTATTAGCACCGGGGAGCTGTTTTTT. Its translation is CASSLRQGISTGELFF.

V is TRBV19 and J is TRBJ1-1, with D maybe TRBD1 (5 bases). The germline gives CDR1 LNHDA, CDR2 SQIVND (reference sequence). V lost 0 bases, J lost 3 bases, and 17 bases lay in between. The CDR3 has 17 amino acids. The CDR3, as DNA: TGTGCCAGTAGTATAGATAATCGGAGACAGAGTGACACTGAAGCTTTCTTT. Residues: CASSIDNRRQSDTEAFF.

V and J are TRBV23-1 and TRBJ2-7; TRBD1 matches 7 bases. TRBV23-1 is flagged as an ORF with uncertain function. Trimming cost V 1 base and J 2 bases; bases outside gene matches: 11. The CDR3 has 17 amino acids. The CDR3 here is CASSQYPIRGSTYEQYV. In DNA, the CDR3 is TGCGCCAGCAGTCAATATCCCATCAGGGGGTCAACCTACGAGCAGTACGTC.